This TCR beta chain comes out of a study of T cell repertoires in cytomegalovirus infection. Study at large: Newly reported HLA-C-restricted and thoroughly characterized HLA-B-restricted CMV epitopes were employed. Both a matching HLA type and CMV infection were indicated by public TCR beta signatures.

Germline CDR1 reads MNHEY; CDR2 reads SMNVEV (reference sequence). V shed 5 bases and J shed 5 bases, with 19 bases lying between them. The CDR3 covers 15 residues. Concerning this clonotype itself: What it recognizes is unknown.

Study-wide results and limits: HLA-C-restricted, CMV-specific TCR beta clonotypes were dominant ex vivo. People with CMV and the relevant HLA were identified by cumulative public TCR beta family frequency.

TCRdb re-analysed the reads in MiXCR, keeping a single row per CDR3 protein. The table includes approximately 300,000 distinct CDR3 sequences, 20% to 25% detected once. The V gene is TRBV27, the J gene TRBJ2-7; perhaps TRBD1 as D (6 bases). The sequence was obtained from a human donor in good health (CMV status not recorded). Some clones in this sample may be carry-over from other donors' samples. Sequenced material: cultured PBMCs, taken from culture after CMV antigen stimulation. The chain's CDR3 is CASSLNRVSAHEQYF. The CDR3 coding sequence is TGTGCCAGCAGTCTTAACAGGGTCAGCGCGCACGAGCAGTACTTC.